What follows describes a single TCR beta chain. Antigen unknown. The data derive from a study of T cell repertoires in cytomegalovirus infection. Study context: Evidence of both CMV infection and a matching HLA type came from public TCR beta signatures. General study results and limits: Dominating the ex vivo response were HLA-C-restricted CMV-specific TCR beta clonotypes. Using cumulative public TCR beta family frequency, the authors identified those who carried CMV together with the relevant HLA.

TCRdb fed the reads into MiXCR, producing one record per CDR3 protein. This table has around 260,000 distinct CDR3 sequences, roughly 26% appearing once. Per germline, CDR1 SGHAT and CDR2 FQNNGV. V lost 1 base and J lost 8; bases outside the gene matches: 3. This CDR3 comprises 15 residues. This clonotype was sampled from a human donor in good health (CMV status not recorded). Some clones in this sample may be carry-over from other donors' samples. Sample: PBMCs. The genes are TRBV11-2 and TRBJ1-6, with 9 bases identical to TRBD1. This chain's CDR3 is CASSLVTGGYSPLHF. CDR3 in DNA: TGTGCCAGCAGCTTAGTCACAGGGGGCTATTCACCCCTCCACTTT.